What follows describes a single T cell receptor beta chain. The data belong to a study of identical twins. TCRdb itself ran the 5' RACE reads through MiXCR, one entry per CDR3 protein. Of 1.5 million to 2 million distinct CDR3 sequences listed, less than 35% were seen once; the top ten hold about 0.3%. V was clipped by 3 bases and J by 5 bases; unmatched bases: 2. This CDR3 has 15 residues. The chain joins TRBV12-3 or TRBV12-4 to TRBJ2-1; the match to TRBD2 covers 12 bases. This clonotype was sampled from a newborn girl in good health. The sample consisted of cord blood. For the CDR3, the DNA is TGTGCCAGCAGTTTTCTAGCGGGAGGGAACAATGAGCAGTTCTTC. This translates into CASSFLAGGNNEQFF.